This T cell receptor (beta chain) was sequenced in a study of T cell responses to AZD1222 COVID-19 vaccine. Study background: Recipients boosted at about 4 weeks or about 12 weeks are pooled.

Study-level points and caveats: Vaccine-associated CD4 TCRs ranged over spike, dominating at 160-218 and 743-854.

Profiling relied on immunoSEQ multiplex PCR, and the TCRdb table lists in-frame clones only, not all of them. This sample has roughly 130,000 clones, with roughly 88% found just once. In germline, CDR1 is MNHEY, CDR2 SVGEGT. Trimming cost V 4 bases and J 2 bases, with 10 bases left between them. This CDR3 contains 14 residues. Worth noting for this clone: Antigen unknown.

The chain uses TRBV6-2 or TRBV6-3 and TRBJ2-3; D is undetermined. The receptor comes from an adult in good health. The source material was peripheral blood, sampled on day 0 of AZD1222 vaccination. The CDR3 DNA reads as TGTGCCAGCAGTTTAACAACCTCCACAGATACGCAGTATTTT. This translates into CASSLTTSTDTQYF.